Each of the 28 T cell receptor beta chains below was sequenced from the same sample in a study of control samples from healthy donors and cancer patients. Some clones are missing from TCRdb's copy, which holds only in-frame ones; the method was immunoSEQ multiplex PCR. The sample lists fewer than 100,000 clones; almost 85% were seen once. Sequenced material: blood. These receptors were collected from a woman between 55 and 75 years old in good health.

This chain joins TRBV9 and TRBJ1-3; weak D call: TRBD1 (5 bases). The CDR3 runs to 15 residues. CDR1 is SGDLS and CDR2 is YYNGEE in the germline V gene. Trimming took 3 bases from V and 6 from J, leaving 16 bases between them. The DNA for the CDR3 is TGTGCCAGCAGCGAACGGTCCGGGGCCCCAAACACCATATATTTT. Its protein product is CASSERSGAPNTIYF.

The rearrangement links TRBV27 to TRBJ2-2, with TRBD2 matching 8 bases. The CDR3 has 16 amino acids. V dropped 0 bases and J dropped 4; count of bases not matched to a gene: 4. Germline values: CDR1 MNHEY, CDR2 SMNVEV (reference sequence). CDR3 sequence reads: CASSLSGLAGTGELFF. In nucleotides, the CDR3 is TGTGCCAGCAGTTTATCAGGGCTAGCGGGCACCGGGGAGCTGTTTTTT.

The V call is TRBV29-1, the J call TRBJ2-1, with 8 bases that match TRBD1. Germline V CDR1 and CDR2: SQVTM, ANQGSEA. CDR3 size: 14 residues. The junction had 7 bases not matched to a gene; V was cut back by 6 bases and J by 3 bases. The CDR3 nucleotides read TGCAGCGTCCCTGGACAGGGATACTACAATGAGCAGTTCTTC. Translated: CSVPGQGYYNEQFF.

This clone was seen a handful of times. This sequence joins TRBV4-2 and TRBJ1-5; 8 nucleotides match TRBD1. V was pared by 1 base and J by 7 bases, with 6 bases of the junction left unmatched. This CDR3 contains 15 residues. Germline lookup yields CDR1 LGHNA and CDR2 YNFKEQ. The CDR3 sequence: CASSQGTGYFQPQHF. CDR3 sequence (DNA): TGTGCCAGCAGCCAAGGGACAGGGTATTTCCAGCCCCAGCATTTT.

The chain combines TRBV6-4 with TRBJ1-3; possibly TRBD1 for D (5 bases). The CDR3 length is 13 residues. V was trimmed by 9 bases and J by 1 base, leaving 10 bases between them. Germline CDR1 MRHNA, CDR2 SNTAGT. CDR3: CASSRESGNTIYF. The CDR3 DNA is TGTGCCAGTAGCAGGGAGTCTGGAAACACCATATATTTT.

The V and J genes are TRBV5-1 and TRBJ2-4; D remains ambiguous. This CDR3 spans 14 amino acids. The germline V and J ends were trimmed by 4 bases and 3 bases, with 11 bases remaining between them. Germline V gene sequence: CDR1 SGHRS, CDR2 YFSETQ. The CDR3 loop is CASSGGDGKNIQYF. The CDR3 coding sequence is TGCGCCAGCAGCGGCGGAGACGGCAAAAACATTCAGTACTTC. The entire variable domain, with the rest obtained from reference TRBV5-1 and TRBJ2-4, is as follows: KAGVTQTPRYLIKTRGQQVTLSCSPISGHRSVSWYQQTPGQGLQFLFEYFSETQRNKGNFPGRFSGRQFSNSRSEMNVSTLELGDSALYLCASSGGDGKNIQYFGAGTRLSVL.

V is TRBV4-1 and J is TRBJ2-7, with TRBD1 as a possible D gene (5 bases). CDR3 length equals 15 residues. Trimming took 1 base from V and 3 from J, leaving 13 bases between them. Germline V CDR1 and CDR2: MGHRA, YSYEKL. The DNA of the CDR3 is TGCGCCAGCAGCCAAGTTTTTGGACAAAACTACGAGCAGTACTTC. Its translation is CASSQVFGQNYEQYF.

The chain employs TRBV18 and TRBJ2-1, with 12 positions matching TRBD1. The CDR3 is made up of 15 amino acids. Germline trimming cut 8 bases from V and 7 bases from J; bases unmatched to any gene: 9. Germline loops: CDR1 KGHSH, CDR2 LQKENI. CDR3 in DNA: TGTGCCAGCCAAACGGGACAGGGGGCGCAAAATGAGCAGTTCTTC. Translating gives CASQTGQGAQNEQFF.

CDR3 amino acids: CASSLLSSGNTIYF. CDR3 DNA sequence: TGTGCCAGCAGCCTTCTGAGCTCTGGAAACACCATATATTTT. The J gene is TRBJ1-3, the V gene TRBV14, with D unclear. V was clipped by 4 bases and J by 0 bases, with 7 bases between them. This CDR3 comprises 14 residues. The germline V gene encodes CDR1 SGHDN and CDR2 FVKESK.

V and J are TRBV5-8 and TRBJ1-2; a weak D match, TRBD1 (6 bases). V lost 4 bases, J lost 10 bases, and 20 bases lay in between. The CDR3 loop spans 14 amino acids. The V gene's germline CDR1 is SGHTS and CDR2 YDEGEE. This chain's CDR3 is CASSRRQANNVYTF. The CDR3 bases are TGTGCCAGCAGCCGCCGACAGGCCAACAACGTCTACACCTTC.

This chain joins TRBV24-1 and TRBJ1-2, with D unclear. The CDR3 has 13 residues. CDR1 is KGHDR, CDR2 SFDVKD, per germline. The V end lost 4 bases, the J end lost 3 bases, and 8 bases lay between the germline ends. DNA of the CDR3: TGTGCCACCAGTGAAACGGCCCACTATGGCTACACCTTC. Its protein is CATSETAHYGYTF.

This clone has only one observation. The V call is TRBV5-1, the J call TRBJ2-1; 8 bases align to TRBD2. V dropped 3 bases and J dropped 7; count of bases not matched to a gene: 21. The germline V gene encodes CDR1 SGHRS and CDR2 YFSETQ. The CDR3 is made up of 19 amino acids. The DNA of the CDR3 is TGCGCCAGCAGCTCGGAGGGCCTGTACGCGGGAGGCAAAGGGAATGAGCAGTTCTTC. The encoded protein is CASSSEGLYAGGKGNEQFF. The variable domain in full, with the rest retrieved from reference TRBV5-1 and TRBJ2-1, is KAGVTQTPRYLIKTRGQQVTLSCSPISGHRSVSWYQQTPGQGLQFLFEYFSETQRNKGNFPGRFSGRQFSNSRSEMNVSTLELGDSALYLCASSSEGLYAGGKGNEQFFGPGTRLTVL.

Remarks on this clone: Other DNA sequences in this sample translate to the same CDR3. As DNA, the CDR3 is TGTGCCAGCAGCTTAGCAGGGTCACAAGAGACCCAGTACTTC. It translates to CASSLAGSQETQYF. J is TRBJ2-5 and V is TRBV7-2; D not resolved. The CDR3 runs 14 residues. Germline V CDR1 and CDR2: SGHTA, FQGNSA. Trimming removed 0 bases from V and 2 bases from J, with 7 bases in between.

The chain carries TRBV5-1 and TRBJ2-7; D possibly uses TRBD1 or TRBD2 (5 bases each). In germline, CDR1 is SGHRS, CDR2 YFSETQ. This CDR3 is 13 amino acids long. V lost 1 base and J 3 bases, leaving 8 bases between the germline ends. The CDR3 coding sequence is TGCGCCAGCAGCTTGAGGGACGGCTACGAGCAGTACTTC. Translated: CASSLRDGYEQYF. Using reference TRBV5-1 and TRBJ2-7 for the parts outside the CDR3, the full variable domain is KAGVTQTPRYLIKTRGQQVTLSCSPISGHRSVSWYQQTPGQGLQFLFEYFSETQRNKGNFPGRFSGRQFSNSRSEMNVSTLELGDSALYLCASSLRDGYEQYFGPGTRLTVT.

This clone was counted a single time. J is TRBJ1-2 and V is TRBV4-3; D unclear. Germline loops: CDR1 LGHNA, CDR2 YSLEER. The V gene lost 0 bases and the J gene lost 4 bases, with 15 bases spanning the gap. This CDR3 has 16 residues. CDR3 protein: CASSQDYGINPYGYTF. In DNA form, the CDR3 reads TGCGCCAGCAGCCAAGATTATGGAATAAACCCCTATGGCTACACCTTC.

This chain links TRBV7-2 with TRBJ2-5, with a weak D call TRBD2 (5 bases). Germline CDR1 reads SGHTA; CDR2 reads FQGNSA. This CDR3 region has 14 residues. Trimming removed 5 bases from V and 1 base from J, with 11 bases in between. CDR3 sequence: CASSLGLAQETQYF. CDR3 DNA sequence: TGTGCCAGCAGCCTAGGACTCGCCCAAGAGACCCAGTACTTC.

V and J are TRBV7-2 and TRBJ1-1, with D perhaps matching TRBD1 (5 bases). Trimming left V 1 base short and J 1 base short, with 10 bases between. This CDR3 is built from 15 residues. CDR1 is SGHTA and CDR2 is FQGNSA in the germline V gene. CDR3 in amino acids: CASSLGLTGNTEAFF. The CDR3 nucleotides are TGTGCCAGCAGCTTAGGGCTTACAGGGAACACTGAAGCTTTCTTT.

The CDR3 loop is CASSSTGGSRPQHF. CDR3 DNA sequence: TGTGCCAGCAGTTCAACAGGGGGGTCTCGGCCCCAGCATTTT. The V call is TRBV28, the J call TRBJ1-5; 8 bases align to TRBD1. The CDR3 length is 14 residues. The V gene's germline CDR1 is MDHEN and CDR2 SYDVKM. V was pared by 4 bases and J by 9 bases, with 8 bases of the junction left unmatched.

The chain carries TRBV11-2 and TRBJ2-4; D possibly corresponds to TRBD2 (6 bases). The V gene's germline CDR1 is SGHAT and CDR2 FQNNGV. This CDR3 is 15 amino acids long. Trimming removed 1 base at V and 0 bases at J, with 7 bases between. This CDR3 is CASSLGGLAKNIQYF. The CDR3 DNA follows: TGTGCCAGCAGCTTAGGGGGACTAGCCAAAAACATTCAGTACTTC.

In DNA form, the CDR3 reads TGTGCCAGCAGCCTGGGAAGAGAAAAACTGTTTTTT. Translating it yields CASSLGREKLFF. The genes are TRBV7-9 and TRBJ1-4; D unclear. The germline V gene has CDR1 SEHNR and CDR2 FQNEAQ (reference sequence). The V gene lost 5 bases and the J gene lost 8 bases, with 9 bases spanning the gap. CDR3 length equals 12 residues. Full variable domain (missing parts from reference TRBV7-9 and TRBJ1-4): DTGVSQNPRHKITKRGQNVTFRCDPISEHNRLYWYRQTLGQGPEFLTYFQNEAQLEKSRLLSDRFSAERPKGSFSTLEIQRTEQGDSAMYLCASSLGREKLFFGSGTQLSVL.

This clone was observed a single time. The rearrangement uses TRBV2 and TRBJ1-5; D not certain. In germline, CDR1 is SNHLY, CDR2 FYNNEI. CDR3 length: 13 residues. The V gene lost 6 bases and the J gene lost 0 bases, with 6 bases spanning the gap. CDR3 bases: TGTGCCAGCAGGGAGATTAGCAATCAGCCCCAGCATTTT. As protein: CASREISNQPQHF.

CDR3 region: CASSVVPGSSEQYF. Here the CDR3 DNA reads TGTGCCAGCAGCGTAGTTCCGGGGTCGAGCGAGCAGTACTTC. The chain uses TRBV9 and TRBJ2-7; D perhaps matches TRBD2 (5 bases). Trimming removed 0 bases at V and 6 bases at J, with 13 bases between. CDR3 length: 14 residues. Germline CDR1 reads SGDLS; CDR2 reads YYNGEE.

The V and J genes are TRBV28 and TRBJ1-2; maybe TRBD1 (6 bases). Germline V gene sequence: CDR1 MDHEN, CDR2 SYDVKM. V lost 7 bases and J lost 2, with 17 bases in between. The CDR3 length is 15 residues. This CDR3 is CASTSLGQRNYGYTF. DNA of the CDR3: TGTGCCAGCACCTCCCTCGGACAGCGAAACTATGGCTACACCTTC.

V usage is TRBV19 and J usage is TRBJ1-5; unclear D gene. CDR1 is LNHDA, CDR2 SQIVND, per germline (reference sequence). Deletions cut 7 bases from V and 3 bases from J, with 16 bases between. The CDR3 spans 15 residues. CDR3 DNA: TGTGCCAGTAATAGAGGGCAGGCCTCCAATCAGCCCCAGCATTTT. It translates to CASNRGQASNQPQHF.

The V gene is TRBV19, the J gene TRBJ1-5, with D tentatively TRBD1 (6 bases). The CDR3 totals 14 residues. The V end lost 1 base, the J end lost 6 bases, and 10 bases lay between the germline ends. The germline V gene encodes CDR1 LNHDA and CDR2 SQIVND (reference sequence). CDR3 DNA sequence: TGTGCCAGTAGTATAGTCGGGGGCGGTCAGCCCCAGCATTTT. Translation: CASSIVGGGQPQHF.

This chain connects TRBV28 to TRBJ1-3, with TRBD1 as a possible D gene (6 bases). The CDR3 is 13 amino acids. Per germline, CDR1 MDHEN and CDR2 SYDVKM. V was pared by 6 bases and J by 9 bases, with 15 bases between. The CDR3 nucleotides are TGTGCCAGCAGCAGGCAGGGGAGAGTCACCATATATTTT. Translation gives CASSRQGRVTIYF.

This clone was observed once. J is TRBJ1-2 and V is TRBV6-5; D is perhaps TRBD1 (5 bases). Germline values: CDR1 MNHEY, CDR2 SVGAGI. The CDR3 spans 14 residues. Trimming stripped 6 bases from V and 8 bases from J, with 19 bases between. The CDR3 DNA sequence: TGTGCCAGCAGAACGGGACCCCTTACGAGCGGCTACACCTTC. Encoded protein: CASRTGPLTSGYTF.

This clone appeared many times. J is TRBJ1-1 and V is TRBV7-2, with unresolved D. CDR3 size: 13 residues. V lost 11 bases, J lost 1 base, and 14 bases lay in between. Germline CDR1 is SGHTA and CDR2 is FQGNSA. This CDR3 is CAQTLLRNTEAFF. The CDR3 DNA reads TGTGCCCAAACTTTATTAAGGAACACTGAAGCTTTCTTT.